This T cell receptor beta chain comes out of a study of blood T cell repertoires in COVID-19. Turning to the study itself: The analysed material was cDNA or gDNA that came from T cells, B-cell-depleted T cells, or PBMCs.

This clone has a handful of counts. Original methodology: By means of reference gene primer amplification, nucleated cell counts were estimated. Libraries were prepared by immunoSEQ multiplex PCR; TCRdb keeps only in-frame clonotypes and omits some of them. The DNA gave D and trimming, while V, J and clone size come from that table. Among about 180,000 clones, about 81% were seen once, and the ten largest hold 10% to 15%. V lost 6 bases and J 9 bases, leaving 12 bases between the germline ends. The CDR3 sequence is 11 residues long. The V call is TRBV12-3 or TRBV12-4, the J call TRBJ2-7, with no clear D. The receptor comes from an elderly woman with COVID-19, enrolled during active disease. The material sequenced was peripheral blood. CDR3 in amino acids: CASRFGDRQYF. DNA of the CDR3: TGTGCCAGCAGGTTCGGAGACCGGCAGTACTTC.